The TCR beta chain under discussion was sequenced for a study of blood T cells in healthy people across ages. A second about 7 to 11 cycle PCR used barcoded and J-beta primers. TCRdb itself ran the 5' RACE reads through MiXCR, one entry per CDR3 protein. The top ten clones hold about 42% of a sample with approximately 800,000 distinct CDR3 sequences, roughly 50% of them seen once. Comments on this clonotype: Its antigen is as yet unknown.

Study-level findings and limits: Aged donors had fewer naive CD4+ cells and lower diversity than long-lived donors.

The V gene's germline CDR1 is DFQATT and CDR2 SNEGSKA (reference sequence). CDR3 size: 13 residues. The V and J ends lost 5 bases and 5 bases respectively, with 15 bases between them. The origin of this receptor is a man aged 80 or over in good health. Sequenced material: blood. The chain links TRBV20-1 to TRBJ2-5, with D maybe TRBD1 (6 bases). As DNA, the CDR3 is TGCAGTGCTTACCAGACAGGATTGGAGACCCAGTACTTC. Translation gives CSAYQTGLETQYF.